This TCR beta chain was identified in a study of T cells in Graves' hyperthyroidism and ophthalmopathy. Each 10 ml fresh peripheral blood draw supplied the PBMCs. Germline CDR1 reads SGHVS; CDR2 reads FQNEAQ. After removal of 5 bases from V and 6 bases from J, the junction contained 13 bases not matched to a gene. This CDR3 has 16 amino acids. Amplification of TCR beta CDR3 regions used RNA as the template. When the TCR CDR3 underwent first-round RT-PCR, the HTBI primer set was used. TCRdb redid the calling of the multiplex PCR reads with MiXCR, one entry per CDR3 protein. This sample yields 530,000 or so distinct CDR3 sequences, of which about 15% are seen a single time; roughly a sixth belongs to the top ten. This clonotype was recorded at least ten times.

The sequence came from a woman between 18 and 30 years old with Graves' ophthalmopathy. Sequenced input: blood. The chain couples TRBV7-8 to TRBJ1-5; 7 bases map to TRBD1. The CDR3 DNA sequence: TGTGCCAGCAGCCAAAAACGGACAGGTTGGGGTCAGCCCCAGCATTTT. Translating gives CASSQKRTGWGQPQHF.